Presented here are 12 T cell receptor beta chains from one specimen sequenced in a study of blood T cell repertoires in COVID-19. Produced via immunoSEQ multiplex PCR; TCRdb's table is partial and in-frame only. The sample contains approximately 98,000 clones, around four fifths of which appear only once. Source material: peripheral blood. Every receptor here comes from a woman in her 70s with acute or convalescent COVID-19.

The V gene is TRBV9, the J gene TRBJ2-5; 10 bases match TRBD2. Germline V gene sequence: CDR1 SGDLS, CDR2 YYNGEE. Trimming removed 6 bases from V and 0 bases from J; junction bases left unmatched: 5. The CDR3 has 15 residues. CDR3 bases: TGTGCCAGCACCATTAGCGGGGGGTACCAAGAGACCCAGTACTTC. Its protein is CASTISGGYQETQYF.

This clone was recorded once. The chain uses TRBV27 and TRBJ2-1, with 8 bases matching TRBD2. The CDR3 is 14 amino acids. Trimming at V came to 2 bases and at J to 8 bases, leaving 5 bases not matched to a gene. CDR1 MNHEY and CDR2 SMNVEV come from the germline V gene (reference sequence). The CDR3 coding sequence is TGTGCCAGCAGTTTACGGGGGGGCCTGTATGAGCAGTTCTTC. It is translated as CASSLRGGLYEQFF.

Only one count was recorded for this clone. The CDR3 sequence is CASGQGFPGELFF. Here the CDR3 DNA reads TGTGCCAGCGGCCAGGGGTTCCCCGGGGAGCTGTTTTTT. The V gene is TRBV28, the J gene TRBJ2-2, with D perhaps matching TRBD1 (6 bases). Germline CDR1 and CDR2: MDHEN and SYDVKM. V lost 8 bases, J lost 6 bases, and 13 bases lay in between. The CDR3 runs 13 residues.

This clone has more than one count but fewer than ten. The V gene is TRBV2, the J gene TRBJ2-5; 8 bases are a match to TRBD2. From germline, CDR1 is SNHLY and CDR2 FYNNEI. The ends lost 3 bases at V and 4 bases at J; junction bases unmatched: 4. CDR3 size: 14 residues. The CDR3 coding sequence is TGTGCCAGCAGTGAGTGGACTAGCCGAGAGACCCAGTACTTC. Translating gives CASSEWTSRETQYF.

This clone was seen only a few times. CDR3 in amino acids: CASSLDWSRVSGYTF. CDR3 nucleotide sequence: TGTGCCAGCAGCTTAGATTGGTCTCGCGTGTCTGGCTACACCTTC. V is TRBV7-9 and J is TRBJ1-2; D is unresolved. The CDR3 consists of 15 residues. The germline V and J ends were trimmed by 1 base and 7 bases, with 16 bases remaining between them. Germline CDR1 reads SEHNR; CDR2 reads FQNEAQ (reference sequence). Together with reference TRBV7-9 and TRBJ1-2, the CDR3 gives the full variable domain: DTGVSQNPRHKITKRGQNVTFRCDPISEHNRLYWYRQTLGQGPEFLTYFQNEAQLEKSRLLSDRFSAERPKGSFSTLEIQRTEQGDSAMYLCASSLDWSRVSGYTFGSGTRLTVV.

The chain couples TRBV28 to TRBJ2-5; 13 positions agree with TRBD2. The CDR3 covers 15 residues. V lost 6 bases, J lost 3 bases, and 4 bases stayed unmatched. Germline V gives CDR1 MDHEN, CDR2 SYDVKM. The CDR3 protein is CASRLAGGPKETQYF. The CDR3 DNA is TGTGCCAGCAGACTAGCGGGGGGGCCAAAAGAGACCCAGTACTTC.

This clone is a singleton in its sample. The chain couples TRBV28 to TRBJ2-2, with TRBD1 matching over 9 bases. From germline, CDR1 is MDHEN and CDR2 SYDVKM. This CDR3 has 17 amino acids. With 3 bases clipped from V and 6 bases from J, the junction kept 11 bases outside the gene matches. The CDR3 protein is CASSLTGGAWYSGELFF. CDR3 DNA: TGTGCCAGCAGTTTGACAGGGGGGGCCTGGTATTCCGGGGAGCTGTTTTTT. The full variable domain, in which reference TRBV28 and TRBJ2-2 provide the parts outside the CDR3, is DVKVTQSSRYLVKRTGEKVFLECVQDMDHENMFWYRQDPGLGLRLIYFSYDVKMKEKGDIPEGYSVSREKKERFSLILESASTNQTSMYLCASSLTGGAWYSGELFFGEGSRLTVL.

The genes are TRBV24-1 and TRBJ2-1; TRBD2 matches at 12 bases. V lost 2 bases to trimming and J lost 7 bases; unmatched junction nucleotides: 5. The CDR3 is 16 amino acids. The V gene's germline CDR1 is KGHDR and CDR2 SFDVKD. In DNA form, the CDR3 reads TGTGCCACCAGTGATTCCCGGACTAGCGGGGCTAATGAGCAGTTCTTC. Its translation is CATSDSRTSGANEQFF.

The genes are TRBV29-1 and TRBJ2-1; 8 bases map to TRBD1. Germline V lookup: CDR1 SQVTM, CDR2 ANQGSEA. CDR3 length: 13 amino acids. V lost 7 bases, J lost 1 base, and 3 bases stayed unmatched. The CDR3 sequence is CSGDRGSYNEQFF. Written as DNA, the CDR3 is TGCAGCGGCGACAGGGGTTCCTACAATGAGCAGTTCTTC.

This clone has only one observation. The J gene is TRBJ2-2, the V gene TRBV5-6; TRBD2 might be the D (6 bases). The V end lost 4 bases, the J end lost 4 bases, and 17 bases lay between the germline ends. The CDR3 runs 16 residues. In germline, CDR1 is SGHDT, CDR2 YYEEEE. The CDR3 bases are TGTGCCAGCAGCCCCTTCGGAGGGAGAAGCACCGGGGAGCTGTTTTTT. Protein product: CASSPFGGRSTGELFF.

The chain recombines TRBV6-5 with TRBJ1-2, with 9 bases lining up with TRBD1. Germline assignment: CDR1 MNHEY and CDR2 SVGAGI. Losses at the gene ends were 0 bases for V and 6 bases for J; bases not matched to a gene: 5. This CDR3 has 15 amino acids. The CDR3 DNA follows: TGTGCCAGCAGTTACTCGGGACAGGGAGGAAATGGCTACACCTTC. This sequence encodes CASSYSGQGGNGYTF.

CDR3 nucleotide sequence: TGTGCCAGCAGCCTGAGTCGAGTGTTCGGAGAGACCCAGTACTTC. Translated: CASSLSRVFGETQYF. J is TRBJ2-5 and V is TRBV7-2; unclear D gene. Germline CDR1 reads SGHTA; CDR2 reads FQGNSA. Deletions cut 5 bases from V and 4 bases from J, with 17 bases between. The CDR3 has 15 residues.